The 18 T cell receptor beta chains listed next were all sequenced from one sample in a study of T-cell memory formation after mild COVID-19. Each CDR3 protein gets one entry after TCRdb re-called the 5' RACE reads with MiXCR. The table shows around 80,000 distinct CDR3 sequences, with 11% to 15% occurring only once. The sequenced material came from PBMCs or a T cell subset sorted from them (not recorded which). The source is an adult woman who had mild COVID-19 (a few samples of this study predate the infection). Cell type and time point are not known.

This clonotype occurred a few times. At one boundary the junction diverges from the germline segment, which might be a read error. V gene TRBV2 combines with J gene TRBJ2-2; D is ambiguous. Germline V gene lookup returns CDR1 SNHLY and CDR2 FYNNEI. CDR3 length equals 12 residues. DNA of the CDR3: TGTCCCAGCAGTGATATAGGGGGGGAGCTGTTTTTT. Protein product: CPSSDIGGELFF.

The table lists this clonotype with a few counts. The DNA for the CDR3 is TGTGCCAGCAGCACCTGGACAGGGGTCTCCCCGTTCTGGTCCTACGAGCAGTACTTC. It codes for CASSTWTGVSPFWSYEQYF. This chain joins TRBV21-1 and TRBJ2-7; no DNA check was done on the table's D call, TRBD1. TRBV21-1 represents a pseudogene. The CDR3 is 19 residues long.

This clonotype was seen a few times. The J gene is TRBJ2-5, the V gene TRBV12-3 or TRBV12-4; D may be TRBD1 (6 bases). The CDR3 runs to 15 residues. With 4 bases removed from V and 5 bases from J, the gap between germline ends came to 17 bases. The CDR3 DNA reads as TGTGCCAGCAGTTCGAAGGGAAGCGACAGGGAGACCCAGTACTTC. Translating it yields CASSSKGSDRETQYF.

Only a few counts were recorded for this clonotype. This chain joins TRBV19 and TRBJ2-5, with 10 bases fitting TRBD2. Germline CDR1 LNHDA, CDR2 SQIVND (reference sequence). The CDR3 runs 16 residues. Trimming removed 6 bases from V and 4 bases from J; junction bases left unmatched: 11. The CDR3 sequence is CASSIILAGFRETQYF. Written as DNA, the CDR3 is TGTGCCAGTAGCATCATACTAGCGGGGTTCCGAGAGACCCAGTACTTC.

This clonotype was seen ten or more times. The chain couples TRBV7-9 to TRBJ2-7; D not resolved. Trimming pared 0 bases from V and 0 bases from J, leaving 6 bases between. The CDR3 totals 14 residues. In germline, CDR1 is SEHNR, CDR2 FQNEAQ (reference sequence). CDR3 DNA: TGTGCCAGCAGCTTAGCCGACAACTCCTACGAGCAGTACTTC. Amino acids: CASSLADNSYEQYF.

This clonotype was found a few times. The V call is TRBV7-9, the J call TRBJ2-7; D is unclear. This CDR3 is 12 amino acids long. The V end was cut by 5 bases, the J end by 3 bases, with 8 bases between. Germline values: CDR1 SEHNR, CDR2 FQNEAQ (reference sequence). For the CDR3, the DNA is TGTGCCAGCAGCACGGGTGGCTACGAGCAGTACTTC. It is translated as CASSTGGYEQYF.

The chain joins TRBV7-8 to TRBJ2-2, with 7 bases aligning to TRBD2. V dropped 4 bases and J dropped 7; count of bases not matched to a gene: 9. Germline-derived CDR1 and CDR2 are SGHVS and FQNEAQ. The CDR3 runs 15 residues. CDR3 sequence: CASSWAAGELGELFF. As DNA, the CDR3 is TGTGCCAGCAGCTGGGCGGCGGGAGAACTCGGGGAGCTGTTTTTT.

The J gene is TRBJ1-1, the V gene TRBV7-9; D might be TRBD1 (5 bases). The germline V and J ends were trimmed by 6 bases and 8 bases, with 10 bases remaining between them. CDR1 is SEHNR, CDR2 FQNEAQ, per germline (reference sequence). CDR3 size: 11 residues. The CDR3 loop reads CASRVTVEAFF. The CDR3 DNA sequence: TGTGCCAGCAGGGTGACAGTAGAAGCTTTCTTT.

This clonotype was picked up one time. This CDR3 reads CASSENRGYRTGELFF. The CDR3 coding sequence is TGTGCCAGCAGCGAAAACAGGGGTTATCGCACCGGGGAGCTGTTTTTT. This chain uses TRBV7-9 with TRBJ2-2; 7 positions match TRBD1. This CDR3 spans 16 amino acids. Germline assignment: CDR1 SEHNR and CDR2 FQNEAQ (reference sequence). With V trimmed by 5 bases and J by 4 bases, 10 bases remained unmatched.

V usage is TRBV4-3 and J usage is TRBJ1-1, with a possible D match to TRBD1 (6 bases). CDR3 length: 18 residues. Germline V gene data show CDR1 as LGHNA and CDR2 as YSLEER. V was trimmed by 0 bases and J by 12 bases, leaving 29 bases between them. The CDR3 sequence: CASSQDSSSLEQGRTSFF. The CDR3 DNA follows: TGCGCCAGCAGCCAAGACTCCTCGAGTTTAGAACAGGGAAGAACGTCTTTCTTT.

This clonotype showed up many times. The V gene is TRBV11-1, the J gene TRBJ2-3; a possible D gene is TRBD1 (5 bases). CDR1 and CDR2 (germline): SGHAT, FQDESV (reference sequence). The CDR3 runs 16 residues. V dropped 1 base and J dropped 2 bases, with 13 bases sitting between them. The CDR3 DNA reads TGTGCCAGCAGCTTAGGCGCCTCAGGGCACACAGATACGCAGTATTTT. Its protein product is CASSLGASGHTDTQYF. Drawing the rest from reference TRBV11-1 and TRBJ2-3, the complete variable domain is EAEVAQSPRYKITEKSQAVAFWCDPISGHATLYWYRQILGQGPELLVQFQDESVVDDSQLPKDRFSAERLKGVDSTLKIQPAELGDSAMYLCASSLGASGHTDTQYFGPGTRLTVL.

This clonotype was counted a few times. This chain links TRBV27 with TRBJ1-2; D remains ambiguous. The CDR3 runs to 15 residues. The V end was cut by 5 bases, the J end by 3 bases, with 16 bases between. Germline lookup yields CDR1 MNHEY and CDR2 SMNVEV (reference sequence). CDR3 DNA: TGTGCCAGCAGTCCCCGGACGGTAACGTACTATGGCTACACCTTC. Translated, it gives CASSPRTVTYYGYTF.

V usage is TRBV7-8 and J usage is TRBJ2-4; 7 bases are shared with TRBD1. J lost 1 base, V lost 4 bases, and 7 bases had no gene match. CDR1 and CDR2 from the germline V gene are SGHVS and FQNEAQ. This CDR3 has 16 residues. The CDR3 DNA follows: TGTGCCAGCAGCTCCAGGGGGAAAGAGGCCAAAAACATTCAGTACTTC. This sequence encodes CASSSRGKEAKNIQYF.

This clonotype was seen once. The CDR3 sequence: CSASAGGVGEAFF. The DNA of the CDR3 is TGCAGTGCTAGCGCCGGGGGGGTCGGGGAAGCTTTCTTT. The chain couples TRBV20-1 to TRBJ1-1; D may be TRBD1 (5 bases). V was pared by 3 bases and J by 8 bases, with 16 bases between. This CDR3 is 13 amino acids long. Germline V gene sequence: CDR1 DFQATT, CDR2 SNEGSKA (reference sequence).

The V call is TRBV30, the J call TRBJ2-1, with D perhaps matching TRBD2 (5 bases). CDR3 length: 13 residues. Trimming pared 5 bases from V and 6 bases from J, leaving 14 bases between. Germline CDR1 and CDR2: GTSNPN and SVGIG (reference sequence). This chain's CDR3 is CAWAPTRLNEQFF. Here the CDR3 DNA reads TGTGCCTGGGCCCCAACTAGGCTCAATGAGCAGTTCTTC.

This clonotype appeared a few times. The CDR3 is CASSLGDLPPRSDTQYF. In nucleotides, the CDR3 is TGTGCCAGCAGCTTAGGAGACTTGCCGCCCCGGTCGGATACGCAGTATTTT. The V gene is TRBV7-6, the J gene TRBJ2-3; no reliable D call. V shed 1 base and J shed 6 bases, with 20 bases lying between them. CDR1 SGHVS and CDR2 FNYEAQ come from the germline V gene. The CDR3 spans 17 residues.

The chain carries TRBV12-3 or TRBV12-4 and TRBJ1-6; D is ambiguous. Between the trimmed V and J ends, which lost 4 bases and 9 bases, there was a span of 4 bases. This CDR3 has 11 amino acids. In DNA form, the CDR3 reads TGTGCCAGCAGTTCGGGTTCACCCCTCCACTTT. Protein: CASSSGSPLHF.

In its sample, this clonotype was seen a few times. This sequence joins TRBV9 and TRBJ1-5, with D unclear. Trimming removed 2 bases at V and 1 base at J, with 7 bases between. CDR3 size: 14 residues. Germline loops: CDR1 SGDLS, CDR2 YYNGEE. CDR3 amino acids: CASSVGRSNQPQHF. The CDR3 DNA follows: TGTGCCAGCAGCGTTGGACGGAGCAATCAGCCCCAGCATTTT. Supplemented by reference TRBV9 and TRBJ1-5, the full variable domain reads DSGVTQTPKHLITATGQRVTLRCSPRSGDLSVYWYQQSLDQGLQFLIQYYNGEERAKGNILERFSAQQFPDLHSELNLSSLELGDSALYFCASSVGRSNQPQHFGDGTRLSIL.